These 18 T cell receptor beta chains were sequenced from one sample in a study of cytomegalovirus exposure and HLA in healthy donors (dated by TCRdb to the late 2010s). Library generation was performed with the immunoSEQ multiplex PCR assay. The multiplex PCR relied on a mix of 60 forward primers for TCR Vbeta segments and 13 reverse primers for TCR Jbeta segments. In its TCRdb copy, this immuneACCESS table keeps in-frame sequences only and misses some clones. Where compared with another copy, unresolved V genes explain less than half of these, and the others have no known cause. This sample comprises about 180,000 clones, about 69% of them detected only once. 2.9% of the sample rests with the top ten. The sample consisted of PBMCs. These receptors all stem from a male donor in good health and CMV-seronegative.

The chain has TRBV19 and TRBJ1-5, with D possibly matching TRBD1 (5 bases). Looked up from germline, CDR1 is LNHDA and CDR2 is SQIVND (reference sequence). V dropped 5 bases and J dropped 1 base, with 15 bases sitting between them. The CDR3 has 16 residues. The CDR3 DNA follows: TGTGCCAGTAGTCCACTGGACCGGGGGAGCAATCAGCCCCAGCATTTT. Its protein is CASSPLDRGSNQPQHF.

V is TRBV9 and J is TRBJ2-1; 9 nucleotides align to TRBD2. The CDR3 consists of 14 residues. Germline-derived CDR1 and CDR2 are SGDLS and YYNGEE. With V trimmed by 0 bases and J by 14 bases, 9 bases remained unmatched. CDR3 region: CASSVEASGVRKFF. CDR3 DNA: TGTGCCAGCAGCGTAGAGGCTAGCGGGGTTCGGAAGTTCTTC.

V usage is TRBV5-5 and J usage is TRBJ2-1, with D perhaps TRBD2 (5 bases). The V gene lost 4 bases and the J gene lost 10 bases, with 9 bases spanning the gap. Germline CDR1 is SGHKS and CDR2 is YYEKEE (reference sequence). The CDR3 is 11 amino acids. Written as DNA, the CDR3 is TGTGCCAGCAGCCCGAGGGAGGAGCAGTTCTTC. Residues: CASSPREEQFF.

The chain combines TRBV30 with TRBJ1-1; 7 nucleotides match TRBD1. This CDR3 has 12 amino acids. V lost 5 bases and J lost 10; bases outside the gene matches: 10. Germline V gene sequence: CDR1 GTSNPN, CDR2 SVGIG (reference sequence). The CDR3 coding sequence is TGTGCCTGGGGACAGGCCCTCGGTGGAGCTTTCTTT. Translating it yields CAWGQALGGAFF.

J is TRBJ1-1 and V is TRBV28, with 10 nucleotides matching TRBD1. Germline loops: CDR1 MDHEN, CDR2 SYDVKM. V lost 6 bases, J lost 6 bases, and 10 bases stayed unmatched. This CDR3 is 15 amino acids long. The CDR3, as DNA: TGTGCCAGCAGCTCCCCCGGGACAGGGGACGCTGAAGCTTTCTTT. Translation: CASSSPGTGDAEAFF.

This chain links TRBV6-5 with TRBJ2-1; TRBD2 agrees at 8 bases. Per the germline V gene, CDR1 is MNHEY and CDR2 is SVGAGI. Trimming cost V 4 bases and J 9 bases; bases outside gene matches: 11. The CDR3 totals 15 residues. The CDR3 spells CASSFRTSRGPEQFF. The CDR3 coding sequence is TGTGCCAGCAGTTTCCGGACTAGCCGGGGGCCTGAGCAGTTCTTC.

The chain joins TRBV28 to TRBJ1-2, with D perhaps matching TRBD1 (5 bases). The V and J ends lost 6 bases and 5 bases respectively, with 13 bases between them. Per the germline V gene, CDR1 is MDHEN and CDR2 is SYDVKM. CDR3 length: 13 amino acids. CDR3 sequence reads: CASSLLGAYGYTF. In DNA form, the CDR3 reads TGTGCCAGCAGCCTCCTTGGGGCGTATGGCTACACCTTC.

This sequence joins TRBV7-8 and TRBJ2-2, with no clear D. V gave up 5 bases and J gave up 7 bases, with 8 bases separating them. The CDR3 has 12 amino acids. The germline CDR1 and CDR2 sequences are SGHVS and FQNEAQ. The DNA for the CDR3 is TGTGCCAGCAGCCCCAGAGGCGGGGAGCTGTTTTTT. It encodes CASSPRGGELFF.

The V and J genes are TRBV6-6 and TRBJ2-3, with 11 bases fitting TRBD2. Losses at the gene ends were 5 bases for V and 4 bases for J; bases not matched to a gene: 8. Germline CDR1 and CDR2: MNHNY and SVGAGI (reference sequence). This CDR3 has 16 amino acids. The CDR3 protein is CASSLNSGGAPDTQYF. DNA of the CDR3: TGTGCCAGCAGTCTAAATAGCGGGGGGGCCCCAGATACGCAGTATTTT.

The CDR3 DNA reads as TGTGCCAGCAGTTTCGACAGGGGGTTCAATCAGCCCCAGCATTTT. Its protein product is CASSFDRGFNQPQHF. J is TRBJ1-5 and V is TRBV27, with TRBD1 identical over 9 bases. Germline trimming cut 3 bases from V and 3 bases from J; bases unmatched to any gene: 3. The CDR3 runs 15 residues. Germline values: CDR1 MNHEY, CDR2 SMNVEV (reference sequence).

This chain connects TRBV28 to TRBJ1-5; TRBD1 is a possible D gene (6 bases). Germline V gene data show CDR1 as MDHEN and CDR2 as SYDVKM. Trimming left V 1 base short and J 1 base short, with 8 bases between. This CDR3 comprises 15 residues. CDR3 coding DNA: TGTGCCAGCAGTTTATACAGGGAAAGCAATCAGCCCCAGCATTTT. Protein: CASSLYRESNQPQHF.

V and J are TRBV29-1 and TRBJ2-5, with TRBD1 identical over 11 bases. The J segment lost 5 bases and the V segment lost 6 bases, leaving 5 bases of the junction unmatched. Germline assignment: CDR1 SQVTM and CDR2 ANQGSEA. The CDR3 has 13 amino acids. CDR3 DNA sequence: TGCAGCGTAGGGACAGGGGGGTTGGAGACCCAGTACTTC. Translated, it gives CSVGTGGLETQYF.

This clone came up a few times. The chain has TRBV5-6 and TRBJ2-7; weak D call: TRBD2 (5 bases). The CDR3 extends over 15 amino acids. The V and J ends lost 0 bases and 5 bases respectively, with 15 bases between them. Germline V gene sequence: CDR1 SGHDT, CDR2 YYEEEE. CDR3 in DNA: TGTGCCAGCAGCTTGGAACCGTCCTCGACTAACGAGCAGTACTTC. Protein sequence: CASSLEPSSTNEQYF.

The chain is built from TRBV28 and TRBJ1-2, with 11 bases lining up with TRBD1. Germline assignment: CDR1 MDHEN and CDR2 SYDVKM. This CDR3 is 15 amino acids long. J was trimmed by 5 bases and V by 3 bases; bases with no gene match: 5. As DNA, the CDR3 is TGTGCCAGCAGTTTGACCGGGACAGGGGGGTATGGCTACACCTTC. Protein: CASSLTGTGGYGYTF.

The chain recombines TRBV30 with TRBJ1-4; D remains unclear. The CDR3 spans 14 residues. Trimming stripped 2 bases from V and 5 bases from J, with 12 bases between. Germline loops: CDR1 GTSNPN, CDR2 SVGIG (reference sequence). The chain's CDR3 is CAWSPDIRNEKLFF. CDR3 coding DNA: TGTGCCTGGAGTCCAGACATCAGGAATGAAAAACTGTTTTTT.

The rearrangement joins TRBV9 to TRBJ1-3; D possibly corresponds to TRBD1 (5 bases). The ends were cut back, 4 bases at V and 3 bases at J, with 11 bases in the middle. Per germline, CDR1 SGDLS and CDR2 YYNGEE. CDR3 length: 14 residues. The CDR3 bases are TGTGCCAGCAGCCCCCGGGACTTTGGAAACACCATATATTTT. Protein sequence: CASSPRDFGNTIYF.

This rearrangement joins TRBV7-8 to TRBJ2-7; 9 bases align to TRBD2. The CDR3 sequence is 15 residues long. CDR1 is SGHVS, CDR2 FQNEAQ, per germline. With V trimmed by 1 base and J by 1 base, 2 bases remained unmatched. The CDR3 DNA is TGTGCCAGCAGCTTAGTTCTAGCGGGATCCTACGAGCAGTACTTC. It translates to CASSLVLAGSYEQYF.

This chain connects TRBV7-9 to TRBJ2-2; maybe TRBD2 (6 bases). The CDR3 length is 15 residues. V shed 2 bases and J shed 3 bases, with 10 bases lying between them. Germline CDR1 SEHNR, CDR2 FQNEAQ (reference sequence). CDR3 amino acids: CASSLRRRDTGELFF. CDR3 in DNA: TGTGCCAGCAGCTTACGCCGGAGGGACACCGGGGAGCTGTTTTTT.